In its sample, the clone carrying this T cell receptor (beta chain) was seen many times. This sample stems from a study of HIV-infected patients and healthy controls. This CDR3 comprises 14 residues. With 5 bases clipped from V and 2 bases from J, the junction kept 5 bases outside the gene matches. Germline V gene sequence: CDR1 LNHDA, CDR2 SQIVND (reference sequence). Using its own MiXCR run on the 5' RACE reads, TCRdb lists one record per CDR3 protein. The sample lists some 67,000 distinct CDR3 sequences; about 17% were seen once. The sample was CD4+ T cells from blood. The chain is built from TRBV19 and TRBJ1-2; 7 nucleotides align to TRBD1. The sequence derives from a human donor in good health. This chain's CDR3 is CASSAAGGNYGYTF. The CDR3, as DNA: TGTGCCAGTAGTGCCGCAGGGGGAAACTATGGCTACACCTTC.